The next 26 T cell receptor beta chains were all read from a single sample in a study of T cells in Graves' hyperthyroidism and ophthalmopathy. The source material, RNA transcripts, was used to amplify TCR beta CDR3 regions. The HTBI primer set was used in a first-round RT-PCR of the TCR CDR3. TCRdb re-called the multiplex PCR reads with MiXCR, one entry per CDR3 protein. The profile shows about 560,000 distinct CDR3 sequences, 40% to 55% of them singletons. The sample was peripheral blood or thyroid tissue (not recorded which). The receptor source for this set is a woman between 18 and 29 years old with Graves' hyperthyroidism.

This clonotype was seen only a few times. This chain connects TRBV5-1 to TRBJ1-1; perhaps TRBD1 as D (5 bases). The V gene's germline CDR1 is SGHRS and CDR2 YFSETQ. V lost 0 bases, J lost 7 bases, and 13 bases lay in between. The CDR3 is 14 residues long. The CDR3 DNA sequence: TGCGCCAGCAGCTTGGAATCCCAGCAGGGTGAAGCTTTCTTT. Amino acid sequence: CASSLESQQGEAFF. The complete variable domain, with remaining parts taken from reference TRBV5-1 and TRBJ1-1, reads KAGVTQTPRYLIKTRGQQVTLSCSPISGHRSVSWYQQTPGQGLQFLFEYFSETQRNKGNFPGRFSGRQFSNSRSEMNVSTLELGDSALYLCASSLESQQGEAFFGQGTRLTVV.

The chain couples TRBV29-1 to TRBJ1-2; D is unresolved. CDR1 and CDR2 from the germline V gene are SQVTM and ANQGSEA. Trimming pared 6 bases from V and 1 base from J, leaving 12 bases between. This CDR3 has 13 amino acids. In DNA, the CDR3 is TGCAGCGTACGGAACGCAGATAACTATGGCTACACCTTC. Residues: CSVRNADNYGYTF. The entire variable domain, with the rest obtained from reference TRBV29-1 and TRBJ1-2, is as follows: SAVISQKPSRDICQRGTSLTIQCQVDSQVTMMFWYRQQPGQSLTLIATANQGSEATYESGFVIDKFPISRPNLTFSTLTVSNMSPEDSSIYLCSVRNADNYGYTFGSGTRLTVV.

This clonotype showed up many times. The rearrangement links TRBV7-8 to TRBJ2-7; 9 bases are shared with TRBD2. Trimming removed 5 bases from V and 5 bases from J; junction bases left unmatched: 10. Germline V CDR1 and CDR2: SGHVS, FQNEAQ. This CDR3 comprises 15 residues. DNA for the CDR3: TGTGCCAGCAGCCTGGTGGGACTAGCAGCAAACGAGCAGTACTTC. Translating it yields CASSLVGLAANEQYF.

This clonotype has a count of ten or more. V usage is TRBV7-6 and J usage is TRBJ2-5; either TRBD1 or TRBD2 may fit D (5 bases each). The CDR3 has 13 amino acids. CDR1 is SGHVS and CDR2 is FNYEAQ in the germline V gene. V lost 5 bases, J lost 4 bases, and 11 bases lay in between. DNA for the CDR3: TGTGCCAGCAGCCCGAGAGGGGCAGAGACCCAGTACTTC. It translates to CASSPRGAETQYF.

The chain joins TRBV7-6 to TRBJ2-3; D remains ambiguous. This CDR3 comprises 16 residues. Trimming left V 1 base short and J 4 bases short, with 15 bases between. Germline V CDR1 and CDR2: SGHVS, FNYEAQ. CDR3 loop: CASSLGLGPVADTQYF. Written as DNA, the CDR3 is TGTGCCAGCAGCTTAGGTCTAGGTCCCGTCGCAGATACGCAGTATTTT. Complete variable domain (other parts from reference TRBV7-6 and TRBJ2-3): GAGVSQSPRYKVTKRGQDVALRCDPISGHVSLYWYRQALGQGPEFLTYFNYEAQQDKSGLPNDRFSAERPEGSISTLTIQRTEQRDSAMYRCASSLGLGPVADTQYFGPGTRLTVL.

This clonotype came up many times. The chain carries TRBV6-6 and TRBJ2-7; D tentatively fits TRBD1 or TRBD2 (5 bases each). The germline gives CDR1 MNHNY, CDR2 SVGAGI (reference sequence). V shed 6 bases and J shed 2 bases, with 11 bases lying between them. The length of the CDR3 is 13 residues. The chain's CDR3 is CASSRDQTYEQYF. The CDR3 nucleotides read TGTGCCAGCAGCCGGGACCAGACCTACGAGCAGTACTTC.

V is TRBV10-3 and J is TRBJ1-3; TRBD1 agrees at 9 bases. Germline V gene data show CDR1 as ENHRY and CDR2 as SYGVKD. The CDR3 is made up of 14 amino acids. V lost 4 bases and J lost 6; bases outside the gene matches: 4. The CDR3 nucleotides read TGTGCCATCAGTGCAGGGACAGGGCAAAACACCATATATTTT. Translated, it gives CAISAGTGQNTIYF.

This clonotype has just a few counts. The chain uses TRBV2 and TRBJ1-2; 7 positions match TRBD1. J was trimmed by 1 base and V by 8 bases; bases with no gene match: 10. The CDR3 has 15 amino acids. Per germline, CDR1 SNHLY and CDR2 FYNNEI. The CDR3, as DNA: TGTGCCAGCGGGCCCAGGGGGTATAGTAACTATGGCTACACCTTC. Its translation: CASGPRGYSNYGYTF.

The chain links TRBV10-3 to TRBJ2-1, with 12 bases that match TRBD1. The CDR3 has 14 amino acids. With 10 bases clipped from V and 9 bases from J, the junction kept 10 bases outside the gene matches. CDR1 ENHRY and CDR2 SYGVKD come from the germline V gene. Written as DNA, the CDR3 is TGTGCCAGCAGCTTGGGGACAGGGGGCGGTGAGCAGTTCTTC. Translated: CASSLGTGGGEQFF.

In this sample, this clonotype turned up many times. The V gene is TRBV2, the J gene TRBJ1-2, with TRBD1 as a possible D gene (5 bases). Trimming cost V 3 bases and J 8 bases, with 13 bases left between them. The CDR3 consists of 13 residues. Looked up from germline, CDR1 is SNHLY and CDR2 is FYNNEI. The DNA of the CDR3 is TGTGCCAGCAGTGAGTCCTTGGGGGACGGCTACACCTTC. This codes for CASSESLGDGYTF.

The chain recombines TRBV2 with TRBJ2-5; D gene uncertain. V lost 6 bases, J lost 6 bases, and 14 bases lay in between. The germline gives CDR1 SNHLY, CDR2 FYNNEI. This CDR3 region has 13 residues. In DNA form, the CDR3 reads TGTGCCAGCAGCAACGGTGATTTGAAGACCCAGTACTTC. It yields the protein CASSNGDLKTQYF.

The rearrangement joins TRBV7-8 to TRBJ2-7; D remains unclear. Germline CDR1 SGHVS, CDR2 FQNEAQ. V was shortened by 7 bases and J by 9 bases, with 19 bases between the two germline ends. This CDR3 has 13 residues. CDR3 DNA sequence: TGTGCCAGCACAAAGGCCCTCCGGTTTGGGCAGTACTTC. It yields the protein CASTKALRFGQYF.

A few counts support this clonotype. DNA of the CDR3: TGTGCCAGCAGCGAAGGGCTTTACACTGAAGCTTTCTTT. As protein: CASSEGLYTEAFF. The rearrangement joins TRBV7-7 to TRBJ1-1; D is undetermined. The length of the CDR3 is 13 residues. Per the germline V gene, CDR1 is SSHAT and CDR2 is FNYEAQ (reference sequence). V was cut by 5 bases and J by 3 bases, with 10 bases left in between.

This chain links TRBV19 with TRBJ1-3, with D possibly TRBD1 on 5 matching bases. Germline loops: CDR1 LNHDA, CDR2 SQIVND (reference sequence). Trimming left V 7 bases short and J 0 bases short, with 19 bases between. This CDR3 has 17 amino acids. The chain's CDR3 is CASTIGRGRISGNTIYF. The DNA for the CDR3 is TGTGCCAGTACCATTGGGAGGGGTCGGATCTCTGGAAACACCATATATTTT.

This chain links TRBV25-1 with TRBJ1-2, with TRBD1 matching 7 bases. The CDR3 has 17 residues. Germline values: CDR1 MGHDK, CDR2 SYGVNS. The ends lost 2 bases at V and 4 bases at J; junction bases unmatched: 13. The CDR3 DNA is TGTGCCAGCAGTGAAAACGAGTGGGAACAGGGGAGCTATGGCTACACCTTC. Translating it yields CASSENEWEQGSYGYTF.

V usage is TRBV2 and J usage is TRBJ1-1; a possible D gene is TRBD1 (5 bases). The CDR3 extends over 14 amino acids. The V gene lost 6 bases and the J gene lost 0 bases, with 11 bases spanning the gap. Per germline, CDR1 SNHLY and CDR2 FYNNEI. CDR3 loop: CASREIRVNTEAFF. For the CDR3, the DNA is TGTGCCAGCAGAGAGATCAGGGTGAACACTGAAGCTTTCTTT. The whole variable domain, remainder taken from reference TRBV2 and TRBJ1-1, is EPEVTQTPSHQVTQMGQEVILRCVPISNHLYFYWYRQILGQKVEFLVSFYNNEISEKSEIFDDQFSVERPDGSNFTLKIRSTKLEDSAMYFCASREIRVNTEAFFGQGTRLTVV.

On this clonotype: A read error may explain this, as a much larger clone is one base away. This chain uses TRBV15 with TRBJ2-7; D might be TRBD2 (6 bases). Per the germline V gene, CDR1 is LNHNV and CDR2 is YYDKDF (reference sequence). The CDR3 is 15 amino acids. The CDR3 sequence: CATNRARDSLVEQYF. CDR3 in DNA: TGTGCCACCAACAGAGCCCGGGACTCGTTGGTCGAGCAGTACTTC.

V gene TRBV20-1 combines with J gene TRBJ1-2; no clear D gene. V lost 6 bases and J lost 8, with 13 bases in between. CDR3 length: 11 amino acids. Germline CDR1 is DFQATT and CDR2 is SNEGSKA (reference sequence). The CDR3 region is CSAPVELGYTF. The DNA of the CDR3 is TGCAGTGCCCCCGTGGAGTTGGGCTACACCTTC.

The sample holds many counts of this clonotype. The genes are TRBV7-7 and TRBJ1-1; TRBD1 might be the D (6 bases). The CDR3 is made up of 13 amino acids. Per the germline V gene, CDR1 is SSHAT and CDR2 is FNYEAQ (reference sequence). Trimming cost V 5 bases and J 0 bases, with 7 bases left between them. For the CDR3, the DNA is TGTGCCAGCAGCCGGACAGTGAACACTGAAGCTTTCTTT. Its translation is CASSRTVNTEAFF. Supplemented by reference TRBV7-7 and TRBJ1-1, the full variable domain reads GAGVSQSPRYKVTKRGQDVTLRCDPISSHATLYWYQQALGQGPEFLTYFNYEAQPDKSGLPSDRFSAERPEGSISTLTIQRTEQRDSAMYRCASSRTVNTEAFFGQGTRLTVV.

This clonotype occurred a few times. A clone one base away is much larger, so this may be a read error. Here the CDR3 DNA reads TGTGCCAGCAGTGACCCACAGGACAGCTCCTACGAGCAGTACTTC. The encoded protein is CASSDPQDSSYEQYF. This sequence joins TRBV25-1 and TRBJ2-7, with D tentatively TRBD1 (6 bases). Looked up from germline, CDR1 is MGHDK and CDR2 is SYGVNS. V dropped 3 bases and J dropped 0 bases, with 12 bases sitting between them. The CDR3 sequence is 15 residues long.

This clonotype was seen ten or more times. The rearrangement joins TRBV24-1 to TRBJ2-5; TRBD2 matches at 9 bases. CDR3 length: 13 residues. The germline CDR1 and CDR2 sequences are KGHDR and SFDVKD. J gave up 5 bases and V 7 bases, and 4 bases lay outside the gene matches. The CDR3 bases are TGTGCCACCAGGAGAGCGGGAGGTGAGACCCAGTACTTC. Translated: CATRRAGGETQYF.

This clonotype turned up a few times. This chain uses TRBV25-1 with TRBJ1-2, with a weak D call TRBD1 (6 bases). Germline assignment: CDR1 MGHDK and CDR2 SYGVNS. The CDR3 runs 15 residues. V was shortened by 4 bases and J by 3 bases, with 15 bases between the two germline ends. CDR3 residues: CASSAQEGDYYGYTF. The CDR3 DNA is TGTGCCAGCAGTGCGCAGGAGGGGGATTACTATGGCTACACCTTC.

The rearrangement uses TRBV29-1 and TRBJ1-2, with 7 nucleotides matching TRBD1. The junction had 12 bases not matched to a gene; V was cut back by 8 bases and J by 6 bases. The CDR3 has 13 amino acids. Per the germline V gene, CDR1 is SQVTM and CDR2 is ANQGSEA. This CDR3 reads CSTRQGETDGYTF. CDR3 coding DNA: TGCAGCACACGACAGGGAGAGACGGATGGCTACACCTTC. The full variable domain, rest sourced from reference TRBV29-1 and TRBJ1-2, is SAVISQKPSRDICQRGTSLTIQCQVDSQVTMMFWYRQQPGQSLTLIATANQGSEATYESGFVIDKFPISRPNLTFSTLTVSNMSPEDSSIYLCSTRQGETDGYTFGSGTRLTVV.

V usage is TRBV6-6 and J usage is TRBJ1-4; TRBD1 might be the D (6 bases). CDR3 length: 15 residues. Germline assignment: CDR1 MNHNY and CDR2 SVGAGI (reference sequence). The ends were cut back, 5 bases at V and 8 bases at J, with 18 bases in the middle. The CDR3 sequence is CASSEGGGGNEKLFF. CDR3 in DNA: TGTGCCAGCAGTGAAGGGGGAGGGGGAAACGAAAAACTGTTTTTT.

This clonotype came up many times. The rearrangement joins TRBV29-1 to TRBJ1-2, with D unresolved. Trimming took 7 bases from V and 1 from J, leaving 7 bases between them. The CDR3 contains 11 residues. Germline values: CDR1 SQVTM, CDR2 ANQGSEA. The CDR3 reads CSAEINYGYTF. The CDR3 coding sequence is TGCAGCGCCGAGATTAACTATGGCTACACCTTC.

This clonotype was seen repeatedly, ten times or more. The chain joins TRBV7-8 to TRBJ1-1, with D uncertain. Trimming removed 5 bases from V and 4 bases from J, with 11 bases in between. The CDR3 spans 13 residues. The germline gives CDR1 SGHVS, CDR2 FQNEAQ. The CDR3 is CASSPARITEAFF. The CDR3 bases are TGTGCCAGCAGCCCGGCAAGGATCACTGAAGCTTTCTTT.